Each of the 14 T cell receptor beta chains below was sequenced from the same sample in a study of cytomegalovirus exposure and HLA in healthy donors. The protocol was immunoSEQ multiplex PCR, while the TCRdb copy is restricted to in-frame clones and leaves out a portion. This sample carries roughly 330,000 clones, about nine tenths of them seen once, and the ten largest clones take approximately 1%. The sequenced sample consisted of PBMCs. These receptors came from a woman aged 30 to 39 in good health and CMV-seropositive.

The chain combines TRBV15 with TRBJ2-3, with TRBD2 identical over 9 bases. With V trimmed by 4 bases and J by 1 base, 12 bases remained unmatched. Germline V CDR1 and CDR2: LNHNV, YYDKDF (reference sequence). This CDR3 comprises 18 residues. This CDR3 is CATSTLRVASGGTDTQYF. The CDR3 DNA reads TGTGCCACCAGCACCCTCCGGGTAGCTAGCGGGGGCACAGATACGCAGTATTTT.

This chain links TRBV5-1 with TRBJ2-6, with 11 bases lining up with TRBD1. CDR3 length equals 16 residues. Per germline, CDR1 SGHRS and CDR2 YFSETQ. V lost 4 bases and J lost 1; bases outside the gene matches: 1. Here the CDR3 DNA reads TGCGCCAGCAGCGGGGACAGGGGGTCTGGGGCCAACGTCCTGACTTTC. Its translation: CASSGDRGSGANVLTF. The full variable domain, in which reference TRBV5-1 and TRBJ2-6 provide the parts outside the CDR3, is KAGVTQTPRYLIKTRGQQVTLSCSPISGHRSVSWYQQTPGQGLQFLFEYFSETQRNKGNFPGRFSGRQFSNSRSEMNVSTLELGDSALYLCASSGDRGSGANVLTFGAGSRLTVL.

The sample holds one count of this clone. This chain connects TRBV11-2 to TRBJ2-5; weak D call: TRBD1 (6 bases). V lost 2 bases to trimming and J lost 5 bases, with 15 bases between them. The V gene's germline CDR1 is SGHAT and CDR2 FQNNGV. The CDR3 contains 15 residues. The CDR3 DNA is TGTGCCAGCAGCTTAACCCGGGGCAGGGGCGAGACCCAGTACTTC. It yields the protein CASSLTRGRGETQYF.

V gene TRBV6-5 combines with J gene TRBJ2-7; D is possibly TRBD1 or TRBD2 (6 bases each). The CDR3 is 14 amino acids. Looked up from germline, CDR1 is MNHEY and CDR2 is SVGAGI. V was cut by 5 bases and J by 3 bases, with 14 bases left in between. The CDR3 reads CASSPTGGVYEQYF. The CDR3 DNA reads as TGTGCCAGCAGTCCGACAGGCGGGGTCTACGAGCAGTACTTC.

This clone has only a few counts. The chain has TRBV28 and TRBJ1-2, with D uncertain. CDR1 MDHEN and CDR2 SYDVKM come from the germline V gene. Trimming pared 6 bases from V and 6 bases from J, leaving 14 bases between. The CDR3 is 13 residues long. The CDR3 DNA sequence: TGTGCCAGCAGATGGACTGGGCCCAATGGCTACACCTTC. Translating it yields CASRWTGPNGYTF.

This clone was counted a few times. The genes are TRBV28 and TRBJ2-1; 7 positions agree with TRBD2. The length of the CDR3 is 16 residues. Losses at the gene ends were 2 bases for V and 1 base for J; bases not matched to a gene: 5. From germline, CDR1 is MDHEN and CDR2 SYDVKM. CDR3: CASSLQVGGSYNEQFF. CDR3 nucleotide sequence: TGTGCCAGCAGTTTACAGGTGGGAGGGTCCTACAATGAGCAGTTCTTC. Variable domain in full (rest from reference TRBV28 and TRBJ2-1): DVKVTQSSRYLVKRTGEKVFLECVQDMDHENMFWYRQDPGLGLRLIYFSYDVKMKEKGDIPEGYSVSREKKERFSLILESASTNQTSMYLCASSLQVGGSYNEQFFGPGTRLTVL.

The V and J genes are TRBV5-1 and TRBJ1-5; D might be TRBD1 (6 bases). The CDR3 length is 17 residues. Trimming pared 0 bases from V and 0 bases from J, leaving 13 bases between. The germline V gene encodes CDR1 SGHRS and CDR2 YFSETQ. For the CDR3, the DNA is TGCGCCAGCAGCTTGGTTCACAGGGCCTATAGCAATCAGCCCCAGCATTTT. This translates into CASSLVHRAYSNQPQHF.

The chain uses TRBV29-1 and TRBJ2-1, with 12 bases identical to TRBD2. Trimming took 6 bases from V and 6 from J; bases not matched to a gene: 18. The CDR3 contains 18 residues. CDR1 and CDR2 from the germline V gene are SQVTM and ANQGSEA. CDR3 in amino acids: CSVTVTGLAGLGINEQFF. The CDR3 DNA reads TGCAGCGTCACGGTAACGGGACTAGCGGGCTTGGGGATCAATGAGCAGTTCTTC.

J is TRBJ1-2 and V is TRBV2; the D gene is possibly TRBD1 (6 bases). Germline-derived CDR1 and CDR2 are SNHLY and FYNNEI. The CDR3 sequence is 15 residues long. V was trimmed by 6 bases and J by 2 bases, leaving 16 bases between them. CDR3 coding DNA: TGTGCCAGCAGGGATACAGGGTCTGTGAACTATGGCTACACCTTC. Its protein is CASRDTGSVNYGYTF.

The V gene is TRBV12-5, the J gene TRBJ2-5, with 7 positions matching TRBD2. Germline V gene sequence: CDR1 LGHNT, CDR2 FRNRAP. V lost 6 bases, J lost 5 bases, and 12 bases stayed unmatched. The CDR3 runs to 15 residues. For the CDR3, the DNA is TGTGCTAGTGGGGTCAGCGGGAACCGGGGGGAGACCCAGTACTTC. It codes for CASGVSGNRGETQYF. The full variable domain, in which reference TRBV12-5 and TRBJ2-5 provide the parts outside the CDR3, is DARVTQTPRHKVTEMGQEVTMRCQPILGHNTVFWYRQTMMQGLELLAYFRNRAPLDDSGMPKDRFSAEMPDATLATLKIQPSEPRDSAVYFCASGVSGNRGETQYFGPGTRLLVL.

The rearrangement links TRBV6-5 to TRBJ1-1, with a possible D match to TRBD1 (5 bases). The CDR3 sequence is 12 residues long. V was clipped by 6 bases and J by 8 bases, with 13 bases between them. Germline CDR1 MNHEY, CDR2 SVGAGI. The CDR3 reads CASRSDGAEAFF. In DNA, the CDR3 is TGTGCCAGCAGGTCTGACGGGGCCGAAGCTTTCTTT.

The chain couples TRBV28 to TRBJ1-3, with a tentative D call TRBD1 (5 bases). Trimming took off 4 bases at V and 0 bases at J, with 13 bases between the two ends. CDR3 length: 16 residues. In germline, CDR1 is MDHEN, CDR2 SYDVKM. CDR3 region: CASSSPGGISGNTIYF. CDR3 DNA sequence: TGTGCCAGCAGTTCCCCCGGGGGAATCTCTGGAAACACCATATATTTT.

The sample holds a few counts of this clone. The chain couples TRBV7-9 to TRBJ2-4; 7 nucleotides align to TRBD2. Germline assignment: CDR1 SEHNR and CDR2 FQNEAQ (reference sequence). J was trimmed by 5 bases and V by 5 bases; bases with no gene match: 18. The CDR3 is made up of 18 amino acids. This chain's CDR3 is CASSVGWRAAGRENIQYF. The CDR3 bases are TGTGCCAGCAGCGTCGGGTGGCGGGCAGCGGGACGGGAAAACATTCAGTACTTC.

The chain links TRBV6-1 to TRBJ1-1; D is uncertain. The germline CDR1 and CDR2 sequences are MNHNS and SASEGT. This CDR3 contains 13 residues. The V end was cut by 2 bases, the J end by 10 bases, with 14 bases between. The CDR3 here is CASSEWVTPGAFF. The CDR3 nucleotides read TGTGCCAGCAGTGAATGGGTTACGCCCGGAGCTTTCTTT.